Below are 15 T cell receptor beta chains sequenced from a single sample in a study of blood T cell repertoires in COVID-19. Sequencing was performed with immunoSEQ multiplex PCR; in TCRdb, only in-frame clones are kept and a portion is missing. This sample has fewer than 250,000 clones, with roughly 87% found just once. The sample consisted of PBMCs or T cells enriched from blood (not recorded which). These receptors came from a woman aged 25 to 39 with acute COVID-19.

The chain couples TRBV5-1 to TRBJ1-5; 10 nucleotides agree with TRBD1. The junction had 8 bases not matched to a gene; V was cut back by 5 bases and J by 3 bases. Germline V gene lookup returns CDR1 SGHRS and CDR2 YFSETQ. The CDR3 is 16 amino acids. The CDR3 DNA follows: TGCGCCAGCAGAAGAGGGACAGGGGAGGCCAATCAGCCCCAGCATTTT. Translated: CASRRGTGEANQPQHF.

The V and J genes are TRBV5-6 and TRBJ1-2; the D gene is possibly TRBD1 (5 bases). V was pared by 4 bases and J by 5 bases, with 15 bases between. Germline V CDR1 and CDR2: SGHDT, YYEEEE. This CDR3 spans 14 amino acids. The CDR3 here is CASSPVRVMYGYTF. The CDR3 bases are TGTGCCAGCAGCCCCGTCAGGGTAATGTATGGCTACACCTTC.

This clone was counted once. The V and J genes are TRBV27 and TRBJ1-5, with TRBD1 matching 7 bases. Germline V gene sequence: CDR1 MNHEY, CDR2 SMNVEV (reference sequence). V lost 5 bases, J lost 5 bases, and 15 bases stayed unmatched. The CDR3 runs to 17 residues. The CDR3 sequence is CASSLTAVGQVDQPQHF. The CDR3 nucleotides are TGTGCCAGCAGTCTTACTGCCGTCGGACAGGTGGATCAGCCCCAGCATTTT.

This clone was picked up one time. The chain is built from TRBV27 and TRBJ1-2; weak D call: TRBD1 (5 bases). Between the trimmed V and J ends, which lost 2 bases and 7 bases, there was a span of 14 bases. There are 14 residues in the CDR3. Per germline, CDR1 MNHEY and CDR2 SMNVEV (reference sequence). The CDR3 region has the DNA TGTGCCAGCAGTTTAGCAGTCGGGACTTCTGGCTACACCTTC. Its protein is CASSLAVGTSGYTF.

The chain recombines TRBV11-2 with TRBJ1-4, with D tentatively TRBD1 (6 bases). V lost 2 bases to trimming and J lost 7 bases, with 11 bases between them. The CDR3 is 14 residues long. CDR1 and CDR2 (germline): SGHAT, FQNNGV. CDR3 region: CASSLNRAAEKLFF. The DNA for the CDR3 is TGTGCCAGCAGCTTAAACAGGGCTGCTGAAAAACTGTTTTTT.

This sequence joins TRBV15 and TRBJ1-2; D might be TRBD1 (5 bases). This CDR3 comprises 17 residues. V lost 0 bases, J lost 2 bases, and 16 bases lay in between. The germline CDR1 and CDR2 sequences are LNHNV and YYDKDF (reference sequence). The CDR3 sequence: CATSRDYGETANYGYTF. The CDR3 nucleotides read TGTGCCACCAGCAGAGATTATGGCGAGACAGCGAACTATGGCTACACCTTC.

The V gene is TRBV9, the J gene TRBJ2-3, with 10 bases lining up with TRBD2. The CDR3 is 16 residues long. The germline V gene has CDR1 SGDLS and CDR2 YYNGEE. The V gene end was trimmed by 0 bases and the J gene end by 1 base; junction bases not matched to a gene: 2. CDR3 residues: CASSVAGTSGTDTQYF. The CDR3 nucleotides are TGTGCCAGCAGCGTAGCCGGGACTAGCGGCACAGATACGCAGTATTTT. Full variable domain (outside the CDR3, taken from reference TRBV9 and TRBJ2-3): DSGVTQTPKHLITATGQRVTLRCSPRSGDLSVYWYQQSLDQGLQFLIQYYNGEERAKGNILERFSAQQFPDLHSELNLSSLELGDSALYFCASSVAGTSGTDTQYFGPGTRLTVL.

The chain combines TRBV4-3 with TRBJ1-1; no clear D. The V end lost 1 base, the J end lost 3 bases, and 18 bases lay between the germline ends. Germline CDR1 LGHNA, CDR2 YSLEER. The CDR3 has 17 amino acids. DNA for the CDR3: TGCGCCAGCAGCCAAGGACCTGGAGGGAGGGTTGACACTGAAGCTTTCTTT. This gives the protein CASSQGPGGRVDTEAFF.

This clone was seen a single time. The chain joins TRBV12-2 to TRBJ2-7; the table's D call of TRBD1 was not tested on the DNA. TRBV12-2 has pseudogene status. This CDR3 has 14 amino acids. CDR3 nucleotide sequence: TGTGCAAGTCGCTTACGACAAGGCAAGTGCGAGCAGTACTTC. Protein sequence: CASRLRQGKCEQYF.

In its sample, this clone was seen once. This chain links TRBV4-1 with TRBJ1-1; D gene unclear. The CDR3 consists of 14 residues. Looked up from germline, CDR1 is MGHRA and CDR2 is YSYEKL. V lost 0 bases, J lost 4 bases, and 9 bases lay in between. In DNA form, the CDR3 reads TGCGCCAGCAGCCAAGACCCGGTTACCACTGAAGCTTTCTTT. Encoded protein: CASSQDPVTTEAFF.

The CDR3 here is CASSLGQGPEAFF. CDR3 nucleotides: TGTGCCAGCAGCTTAGGGCAGGGGCCTGAAGCTTTCTTT. The chain recombines TRBV7-2 with TRBJ1-1; the D gene is possibly TRBD1 (6 bases). Looked up from germline, CDR1 is SGHTA and CDR2 is FQGNSA. The V and J ends lost 1 base and 6 bases respectively, with 9 bases between them. The CDR3 spans 13 residues.

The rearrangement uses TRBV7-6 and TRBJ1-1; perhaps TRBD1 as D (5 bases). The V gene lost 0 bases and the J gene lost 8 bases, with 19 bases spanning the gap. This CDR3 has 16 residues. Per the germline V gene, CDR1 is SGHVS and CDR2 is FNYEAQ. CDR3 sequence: CASSLASGRGPGEAFF. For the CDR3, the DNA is TGTGCCAGCAGCTTAGCGTCCGGGAGGGGACCGGGGGAAGCTTTCTTT. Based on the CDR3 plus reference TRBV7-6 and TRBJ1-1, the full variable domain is GAGVSQSPRYKVTKRGQDVALRCDPISGHVSLYWYRQALGQGPEFLTYFNYEAQQDKSGLPNDRFSAERPEGSISTLTIQRTEQRDSAMYRCASSLASGRGPGEAFFGQGTRLTVV.

The CDR3: CASSPDSHEQYF. CDR3 DNA: TGTGCCAGCAGTCCGGACAGTCACGAGCAGTACTTC. V usage is TRBV12-3 or TRBV12-4 and J usage is TRBJ2-7; maybe TRBD1 (6 bases). The CDR3 loop spans 12 amino acids. The germline V and J ends were trimmed by 5 bases and 5 bases, with 10 bases remaining between them.

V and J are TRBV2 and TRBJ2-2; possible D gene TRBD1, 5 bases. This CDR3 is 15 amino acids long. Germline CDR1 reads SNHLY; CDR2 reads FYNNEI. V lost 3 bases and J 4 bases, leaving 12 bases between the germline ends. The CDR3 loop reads CASSDGQGITGELFF. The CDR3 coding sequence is TGTGCCAGCAGTGACGGGCAGGGCATCACCGGGGAGCTGTTTTTT.

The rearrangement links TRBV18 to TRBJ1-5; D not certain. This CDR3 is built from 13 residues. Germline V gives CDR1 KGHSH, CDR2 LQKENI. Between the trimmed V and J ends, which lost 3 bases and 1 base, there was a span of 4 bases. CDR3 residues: CASSPVSNQPQHF. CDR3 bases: TGTGCCAGCTCACCCGTCAGCAATCAGCCCCAGCATTTT.